This T cell receptor beta chain was identified in a study of cytomegalovirus exposure and HLA in healthy donors (dated by TCRdb to about 2017). Describing the broader study: An earlier analysis of approximately 550 of the donors reported about 290 Gb of sequence data and around 110 million unique TCR beta sequences from about 180 million T cells. Every discovery cohort repertoire had been produced on one sequencing platform. In a later analysis, previously published TCR beta repertoires from 500 to 750 donors were re-analyzed and high-resolution HLA genotyping was added so that TCR occurrence patterns could be studied. HLA typing covered class I and class II loci at four-digit resolution. An early release covering about 600 HLA-typed donors comprised about 290 gigabases of sequencing data and around 80 million unique TCR sequences. A separate validation cohort of approximately 120 different subjects was used in addition to the 666-subject first cohort. The study aimed to test whether cataloging public T cell receptors could reveal signatures of past pathogen exposure. Donor age, sex, ethnicity and CMV serostatus were collected together with the repertoire data. An earlier analysis of 450 to 750 of the donors used high-throughput TCR beta sequencing to judge whether each TCR beta V gene segment behaved as functional or pseudogenic. Of the approximately 370 genotyped donors, 65% to 90% were placed in the genetic ancestry cluster associated with self-reported Caucasian donors. High-throughput TCR immunosequencing, statistical association of individual TCRs with disease status, and machine learning were combined to predict cytomegalovirus infection status. A handful of DR-DQ haplotypes were treated as single units for association and clustering because of strong linkage in the cohort. The study profiled the T cell repertoires of hundreds of subjects by immunosequencing and related them to cytomegalovirus serostatus. Genome-wide SNP genotypes for about 55% of the 666 donors were used in a later genetic analysis, which treated that subset as a discovery cohort. Typing coverage varied by locus: roughly 629-640 donors for A, B, C, DRB1 and DQB1; around 560 for DQA1; approximately 610 for DPA1; approximately 490 for DPB1. Rather than drawing on any new phenotypic data, the later analysis identified candidate immune exposures from TCR beta sequences and the way those sequences occurred across donors. Among about 370 genotyped donors of the cohort, an average of roughly 230,000 unique TCR beta nucleotide sequences was sequenced per donor, of which 15% to 20% were non-productive. Overall results and qualifications from the work: Several of the top co-occurrence clusters appeared to be linked to parvovirus B19, influenza, CMV and Epstein-Barr virus, according to a later analysis. The classifier was reported to diagnose cytomegalovirus status with high specificity and sensitivity in both the original and validation cohorts. Most TCR sequences were seen in very few donors, while some public TCRs were found in many individuals. In the study, 150 to 200 TCR beta chains were listed as associated with cytomegalovirus. Because HLA typing was missing for some donors at each locus, association tests included only the typed subset. In an earlier analysis of more than 500 of the donors, most TCR beta V segments appeared in productive rearrangements about 87% or about 30% of the time, broadly matching IMGT annotations. A later analysis found that HLA-associated TCR beta chains were more clonally expanded and had lower generation probabilities than equally common non-associated chains. A later genetic analysis reported fewer N-insertions in productive TCRs among donors in an Asian-associated ancestry cluster than the roughly 650-donor mean. Linkage disequilibrium might explain the correlated functional status among segregating V segments, but an unknown experimental factor could not be excluded. In a later analysis, the rate of TCR association differed among HLA loci, with DRB1 alleles having the most associated TCRs and HLA-C alleles having the fewest. Some IMGT-functional V segments, including TRBV6-2 and TRBV6-3, could not be distinguished by the 87-base-pair reads and were therefore excluded. The only immune exposure information available for the cohort was CMV serostatus. It was suggested by the authors that the approach could potentially be generalized to other disease states and immunological phenotypes. A group of highly shared sequence variants was considered likely to be a technical artifact of the sequencing pipeline. Assigning TCR associations to individual alleles was difficult when HLA alleles, especially DR and DQ, strongly co-occurred. Only TCR beta chains were sequenced in this cohort, and the absence of alpha or paired-chain data limited detectable features. The earlier analysis of a few hundred of the donors excluded seventeen rarely observed V segments, including chromosome 9 orphons, because counts were too low. A later genetic analysis associated a missense DCLRE1C variant with V-gene and J-gene trimming of TCR beta chains, and an independent cohort replicated the association. A further reported finding was that TCR beta sequences accurately predicted the HLA-A and HLA-B alleles for most subjects in the first cohort. A few of the identified cytomegalovirus-associated TCR beta chains were confirmed in vitro to be specific for cytomegalovirus antigens. A later analysis found that most CMV-associated TCR beta chains appeared HLA-restricted, with HLA associations seemingly driven largely by CMV exposure. A later analysis associated about 18,000 TCR beta sequences with specific HLA alleles at a false discovery rate of 0.05. The presence/absence analyses assumed that sequencing depth was roughly uniform across donors, and that assumption may not be true.

For this clone: What antigen it recognizes has not been identified. The record has no base qualities; no much larger clone is one base away. The sample contains more than one DNA sequence encoding this CDR3.

To prepare the library, the immunoSEQ multiplex PCR assay was applied. The multiplex PCR relied on a mix of 60 forward primers for TCR Vbeta segments and 13 reverse primers for TCR Jbeta segments. A multiplex PCR assay on genomic DNA amplified the CDR3 region of rearranged TCR beta genes. The amplified TCR beta libraries were sequenced on the Illumina HiSeq System as 87-base-pair reads. Regarding the original processing steps: In a later analysis, 77 million or so unique TCR beta chains were counted across the 666 repertoires, and around 10 million of these chains were shared by at least two donors. To remove PCR and sequencing errors, raw reads were error-corrected and collapsed into unique sequences using a nearest-neighbor algorithm that merged closely related sequences. Alignment of CDR3 sequences to IMGT reference sequences was used to assign V, D and J gene segments. Each retained sequence needed at least a six-nucleotide match to both a V gene segment and a J gene segment. Rearrangements were called productive when the CDR3 lacked stop codons and stayed in frame with V and J; all others were non-productive. Following IMGT convention, CDR3 was defined as the stretch from the second conserved V-encoded cysteine up to the conserved J-encoded phenylalanine. The earlier analysis of about 570 of the donors excluded any sequence lacking an unambiguous match to a single V gene segment. An earlier analysis of 450 to 650 of the donors called V segments functional above 56.7% productive rearrangements and segregating when the between-donor standard deviation exceeded 5%. To diagnose cytomegalovirus status from the catalog of TCR beta chain sequences, a statistical classification framework was built. V and J gene assignment, in a later analysis, came from comparing TCR nucleotide sequences with IMGT/GENE-DB human TR gene sequences. In a later analysis, CDR3 sequences and most-parsimonious VDJ recombination scenarios were assigned using the TCRdist pipeline. In a later analysis, each TCR beta chain was defined by its CDR3 amino acid sequence together with its V-gene family, and reads without a unique V-gene family were excluded. To address suspected cross-contamination and a sequencing artifact, a later analysis removed several hundred highly shared, low-generation-probability nucleotide sequences. A later analysis calculated a clonal expansion index for each public chain from normalized within-repertoire ranks of inferred template counts. A later analysis computed generation probabilities with a VDJ recombination model fitted to out-of-frame rearrangements, and checked the results against IGoR. A later analysis scored TCR-TCR, TCR-HLA and TCR-CMV co-occurrence with hypergeometric tests, applying a repertoire-size bias correction to TCR pairs. False discovery rates were estimated in a later analysis by permuting HLA or CMV assignments 20 times. In a later analysis, co-occurring TCRs were grouped using DBSCAN, and TCRdist sequence similarity was added for clustering within HLA-allele-positive subsets. Repertoires with fewer than 30,000 or more than 120,000 public chains were left out of co-occurrence clustering, as were four to six repertoires with anomalous nucleotide sharing. Here the immuneACCESS table is served through TCRdb, limited to in-frame sequences with V and J called. Missing clones are a known gap in these copies; in checked studies unresolved V genes cover under half, and the rest lacks a known reason. D and trimming were read from the DNA, whereas the V and J calls and clone size are those reported in that table. The sample table shows over 80,000 clones, and roughly 67% are seen once. The top ten clonotypes cover about 6.3% of the sample.

The cohort was made up of 500 to 850 healthy bone marrow donors. At the time of sampling, all cohort members were nominally healthy, though unrecorded immune exposures were likely present. The donor was CMV seropositive and was included in the group of 250 to 350 seropositive cohort members. Every donor gave a peripheral blood sample, and the peripheral blood mononuclear cells from that sample were used for TCR beta sequencing. The Qiagen DNeasy Blood Extraction Kit was used to extract genomic DNA from the blood cell samples. Trimming at the junction amounts to 6 bases on V and 5 bases on J, and the germline ends lie 19 bases apart. CDR3 length: 15 amino acids, cysteine to phenylalanine. The retained sequence is limited to the CDR3, 45 bases, with the frame set at the first base. CDR1 MNHEY and CDR2 SVGAGI are derived from the germline V gene.

This sequence originates from a boy aged 5-17 years in good health and CMV-seropositive. Input material: PBMCs. The V and J genes are TRBV6-5 and TRBJ1-2; a weak D assignment points to TRBD1 (5 bases agree). CDR3 region: CASSDSLGTGYGYTF. The DNA sequence is given as TGTGCCAGCAGCGATTCCCTCGGAACAGGTTATGGCTACACCTTC.